This T cell receptor beta chain was recovered during a study of T cells after yellow fever vaccination. Study-level results: Among all clonotypes, a small share was observed in both CD4 and CD8 compartments. Highly abundant clonotypes carried over from the bulk population could end up in FACS-sorted repertoires as contaminants.

Note on this clonotype: The antigen is not known.

The germline V gene has CDR1 SGHTA and CDR2 FQGNSA. The CDR3 spans 15 residues. V dropped 6 bases and J dropped 3; count of bases not matched to a gene: 5. The 5'RACE template-switching step produced TCR cDNA and added a universal primer site and UMIs. TCRdb analysed the 5' RACE reads with MiXCR anew, one entry per CDR3 protein. The sample has 170,000 or so distinct CDR3 sequences, roughly 6.2% seen once. Sequenced here: CD4+ T cells sorted from PBMCs, sampled on the day of the first yellow fever vaccination. V gene TRBV7-2 combines with J gene TRBJ2-2, with 9 bases identical to TRBD1. The clonotype originates from a man younger than 35 who received the YFV17D yellow fever vaccine. The DNA of the CDR3 is TGTGCCAGCAGATCCGGGACAGGGTACACCGGGGAGCTGTTTTTT. Its translation: CASRSGTGYTGELFF. Looking up the rest from reference TRBV7-2 and TRBJ2-2 gives the full variable domain: GAGVSQSPSNKVTEKGKDVELRCDPISGHTALYWYRQSLGQGLEFLIYFQGNSAPDKSGLPSDRFSAERTGGSVSTLTIQRTQQEDSAVYLCASRSGTGYTGELFFGEGSRLTVL.